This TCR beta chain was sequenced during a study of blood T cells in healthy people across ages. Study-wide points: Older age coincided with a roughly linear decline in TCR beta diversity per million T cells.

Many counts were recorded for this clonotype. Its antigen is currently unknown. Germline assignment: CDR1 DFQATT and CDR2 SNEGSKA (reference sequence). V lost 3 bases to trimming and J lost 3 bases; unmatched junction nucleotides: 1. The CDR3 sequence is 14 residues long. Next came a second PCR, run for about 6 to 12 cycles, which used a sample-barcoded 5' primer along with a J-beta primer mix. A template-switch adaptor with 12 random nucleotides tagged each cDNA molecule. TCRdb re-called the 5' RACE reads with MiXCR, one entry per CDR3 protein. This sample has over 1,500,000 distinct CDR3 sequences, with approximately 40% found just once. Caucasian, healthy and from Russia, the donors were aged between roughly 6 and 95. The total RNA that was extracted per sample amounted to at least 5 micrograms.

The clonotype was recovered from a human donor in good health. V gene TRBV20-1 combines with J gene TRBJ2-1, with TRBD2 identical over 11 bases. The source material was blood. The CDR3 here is CSARGTSGYNEQFF. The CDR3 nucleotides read TGCAGTGCTAGGGGGACTAGCGGCTACAATGAGCAGTTCTTC.